A selection of T cell receptor beta chains follows, all from one sample in a study of graft-versus-host responses after intestinal transplantation. Clones were sequenced by immunoSEQ multiplex PCR, and TCRdb holds only the in-frame ones, with some missing. The table shows more than 65,000 clones, with about nine tenths occurring only once. No antigens are known for them. Sequenced material: unstimulated CD8+ T cells sorted from spleen or lymph node cells, taken before transplant. The receptors were sampled from a human donor who was the organ donor for an intestinal transplant. CDR3s include the opening cysteine and the closing phenylalanine or tryptophan. D genes are given only for firm matches. For some rows the clone size is stated as once, few or many, or as a class when expanded; others skip it.

cdr3_length	d_call	clone_size	v_call	j_call	cdr3_aa	cdr3_nt
16	TRBD2	.	TRBV4-3	TRBJ2-1	CASSQDGGGAYNEQFF	TGCGCCAGCAGCCAAGATGGCGGGGGGGCCTACAATGAGCAGTTCTTC
13	.	.	TRBV7-6	TRBJ1-1	CASSLAQNTEAFF	TGTGCCAGCAGCTTAGCACAGAACACTGAAGCTTTCTTT
16	.	.	TRBV4-1	TRBJ2-7	CASSQDLGQSGYEQYF	TGCGCCAGCAGCCAAGATCTTGGACAGAGCGGCTACGAGCAGTACTTC
16	TRBD2	.	TRBV9	TRBJ2-3	CASSEYSGPSTDTQYF	TGTGCCAGCAGTGAGTATAGCGGGCCGAGCACAGATACGCAGTATTTT
16	TRBD2	.	TRBV7-8	TRBJ2-1	CASSLRRGGGNNEQFF	TGTGCCAGCAGCTTAAGGCGCGGGGGGGGGAACAATGAGCAGTTCTTC
14	.	.	TRBV28	TRBJ1-6	CASSFEVPNSPLHF	TGTGCCAGCAGTTTTGAGGTACCGAATTCACCCCTCCACTTT
15	TRBD2	once	TRBV28	TRBJ2-7	CASSLQRGVSYEQYF	TGTGCCAGCAGTTTGCAGCGGGGGGTCTCCTACGAGCAGTACTTC
14	TRBD2	.	TRBV9	TRBJ2-1	CASSPSGSYNEQFF	TGTGCCAGCAGTCCTAGCGGATCCTACAATGAGCAGTTCTTC
14	TRBD2	.	TRBV7-6	TRBJ2-1	CASSLGLAGGPWFF	TGTGCCAGCAGCTTAGGTCTAGCGGGGGGCCCCTGGTTCTTC
15	.	.	TRBV5-6	TRBJ2-7	CASSLSDPGSYEQYF	TGTGCCAGCAGCTTGAGCGATCCAGGGTCCTACGAGCAGTACTTC
13	TRBD1	.	TRBV4-2	TRBJ1-2	CASSLSDRYGYTF	TGTGCCAGCAGCCTCTCGGACAGGTATGGCTACACCTTC
13	.	.	TRBV5-4	TRBJ1-1	CASSPQGNTEAFF	TGTGCCAGCAGCCCTCAGGGGAACACTGAAGCTTTCTTT
15	TRBD2	.	TRBV7-7	TRBJ2-5	CASSPTAGGQETQYF	TGTGCCAGCAGCCCCACTGCCGGGGGGCAAGAGACCCAGTACTTC
15	.	.	TRBV5-6	TRBJ2-7	CASSWGRGSDYEQYF	TGTGCCAGCAGCTGGGGGCGGGGGAGCGACTACGAGCAGTACTTC
13	.	.	TRBV13	TRBJ2-7	CASSEQGRYEQYF	TGTGCCAGCAGCGAGCAGGGTCGGTACGAGCAGTACTTC
14	.	.	TRBV5-8	TRBJ1-6	CASSLGPYNSPLHF	TGTGCCAGCAGCTTGGGGCCCTATAATTCACCCCTCCACTTT
12	.	.	TRBV7-9	TRBJ1-1	CASGLVDTEAFF	TGTGCCAGCGGCTTAGTAGACACTGAAGCTTTCTTT
16	TRBD1	.	TRBV5-1	TRBJ2-7	CASSLGQGRSNYEQYF	TGCGCCAGCAGCCTGGGACAGGGGCGGTCAAACTACGAGCAGTACTTC
15	.	.	TRBV9	TRBJ2-7	CASSVGSSASYEQYF	TGTGCCAGCAGCGTAGGGTCTAGCGCTTCCTACGAGCAGTACTTC
14	TRBD1	.	TRBV7-9	TRBJ1-5	CASSLTGTGNPQHF	TGTGCCAGCAGCTTAACAGGGACAGGGAACCCCCAGCATTTT
18	TRBD1	.	TRBV7-9	TRBJ1-1	CASSSTLQGASGNTEAFF	TGTGCCAGCAGCTCTACTTTACAGGGGGCAAGTGGGAACACTGAAGCTTTCTTT
15	TRBD1	.	TRBV4-2	TRBJ2-7	CASSQASGTEYEQYF	TGTGCCAGCAGCCAAGCCTCCGGGACAGAGTACGAGCAGTACTTC
12	.	.	TRBV6-1	TRBJ1-2	CASSLDRNGYTF	TGTGCCAGCAGTTTAGACAGAAACGGCTACACCTTC
13	.	.	TRBV9	TRBJ1-1	CASTLLHSGGAFF	TGTGCCAGCACCCTCCTTCACTCCGGGGGGGCTTTCTTT
15	.	few	TRBV11-2	TRBJ2-5	CASSLVPGVGETQYF	TGTGCCAGCAGCTTAGTACCCGGGGTTGGAGAGACCCAGTACTTC
16	.	.	TRBV5-1	TRBJ2-1	CASSLVRGGPYNEQFF	TGCGCCAGCAGCTTGGTGCGGGGCGGACCCTACAATGAGCAGTTCTTC
19	TRBD2	.	TRBV4-1	TRBJ2-1	CASSQDIAPGTSGGNEQFF	TGCGCCAGCAGCCAAGATATCGCCCCCGGGACTAGCGGGGGAAATGAGCAGTTCTTC
13	.	.	TRBV28	TRBJ2-5	CASSLGGGETQYF	TGTGCCAGCAGTTTGGGGGGAGGAGAGACCCAGTACTTC
20	.	.	TRBV4-1	TRBJ2-3	CASSQDSPSIFRNSTDTQYF	TGCGCCAGCAGCCAAGATTCGCCATCAATCTTCAGAAACAGCACAGATACGCAGTATTTT
15	TRBD2	.	TRBV7-9	TRBJ2-1	CASSSLAGTYNEQFF	TGTGCCAGCAGCTCCCTAGCGGGGACCTACAATGAGCAGTTCTTC
15	.	.	TRBV27	TRBJ1-4	CASSLGQATNEKLFF	TGTGCCAGCAGTCTCGGACAAGCAACTAATGAAAAACTGTTTTTT
16	.	.	TRBV13	TRBJ1-3	CASSSATGSSGNTIYF	TGTGCCAGCAGCTCAGCTACAGGGAGCTCTGGAAACACCATATATTTT
14	.	.	TRBV2	TRBJ2-3	CASSPGLGGDTQYF	TGTGCCAGCAGTCCGGGCCTCGGGGGAGATACGCAGTATTTT
15	TRBD1	.	TRBV4-1	TRBJ2-7	CASSQTWTGAPEQYF	TGCGCCAGCAGCCAGACCTGGACAGGGGCCCCCGAGCAGTACTTC
15	.	.	TRBV11-2	TRBJ2-7	CASSHHRTDTYEQYF	TGTGCCAGCAGCCACCATAGGACGGACACCTACGAGCAGTACTTC
14	.	.	TRBV21-1	TRBJ1-6	CASSKGQNNSPLHF	TGTGCCAGCAGCAAAGGACAGAATAATTCACCCCTCCACTTT
14	.	.	TRBV4-3	TRBJ2-4	CASSQDAGNNIQYF	TGCGCCAGCAGCCAAGATGCAGGCAATAACATTCAGTACTTC
14	.	.	TRBV28	TRBJ1-5	CASRSRGSRQPQHF	TGTGCCAGCAGGTCCAGGGGATCTCGGCAGCCCCAGCATTTT
15	.	.	TRBV5-5	TRBJ2-7	CASSPALAGSYEQYF	TGTGCCAGCAGCCCCGCACTAGCCGGATCCTACGAGCAGTACTTC
15	TRBD2	.	TRBV9	TRBJ2-5	CASSASGAIQETQYF	TGTGCCAGCAGCGCCAGCGGGGCGATACAAGAGACCCAGTACTTC
14	TRBD1	.	TRBV7-9	TRBJ1-6	CASSKTGVDSPLHF	TGTGCCAGCAGCAAAACAGGGGTGGATTCACCCCTCCACTTT
13	TRBD2	.	TRBV4-1	TRBJ2-1	CASSQALAGGLFF	TGCGCCAGCAGCCAAGCACTAGCGGGGGGGCTGTTCTTC
17	TRBD1	once	TRBV7-6	TRBJ2-3	CASSLSTGTTSSDTQYF	TGTGCCAGCAGCCTGTCGACAGGGACAACTTCTTCGGATACGCAGTATTTT
14	TRBD1	.	TRBV7-9	TRBJ2-7	CASSATGARYEQYF	TGTGCCAGCAGCGCGACAGGGGCCCGTTACGAGCAGTACTTC
15	TRBD1	few	TRBV19	TRBJ2-7	CASSKSGTGIYEQYF	TGTGCCAGTAGTAAATCCGGGACAGGTATTTACGAGCAGTACTTC
14	.	.	TRBV7-9	TRBJ2-2	CASSLVGRTGELFF	TGTGCCAGCAGCTTAGTCGGTCGCACCGGGGAGCTGTTTTTT
15	TRBD1	.	TRBV11-3	TRBJ2-1	CASSLSQGAHNEQFF	TGTGCCAGCAGCTTAAGTCAGGGGGCCCACAATGAGCAGTTCTTC
13	.	.	TRBV19	TRBJ2-7	CASSATGSYEQYF	TGTGCCAGTAGTGCGACGGGGTCCTACGAGCAGTACTTC